Listed here are 28 T cell receptor beta chains from one sample, sequenced in a study of response to subunit inactivated influenza vaccine. TCRdb redid the calling of the RT-PCR reads with MiXCR, one entry per CDR3 protein. The table has approximately 200,000 distinct CDR3 sequences, under 15% seen once. Sample: CD8+ T cells sorted from PBMCs, taken 4 to 6 days after vaccination. Every receptor here comes from a man aged 50 to 59 who received an inactivated influenza vaccine.

This chain uses TRBV6-1 with TRBJ1-1; the D gene is possibly TRBD1 (5 bases). This CDR3 has 14 residues. Germline V lookup: CDR1 MNHNS, CDR2 SASEGT. The V gene lost 1 base and the J gene lost 4 bases, with 10 bases spanning the gap. Here the CDR3 DNA reads TGTGCCAGCAGTGAAGATGGGGGTTTCACTGAAGCTTTCTTT. Its protein product is CASSEDGGFTEAFF.

This chain links TRBV29-1 with TRBJ2-7; TRBD2 matches 15 bases. The CDR3 length is 16 residues. CDR1 is SQVTM and CDR2 is ANQGSEA in the germline V gene. Trimming removed 2 bases from V and 3 bases from J; junction bases left unmatched: 5. The CDR3, as DNA: TGCAGCGTTGAATCTGGACTAGCGGGAGGGATCTACGAGCAGTACTTC. The encoded protein is CSVESGLAGGIYEQYF.

The chain uses TRBV9 and TRBJ2-5; TRBD2 might be the D (5 bases). This CDR3 is built from 14 residues. CDR1 is SGDLS and CDR2 is YYNGEE in the germline V gene. V lost 3 bases and J lost 1, with 10 bases in between. CDR3 residues: CASSASGAQETQYF. CDR3 DNA sequence: TGTGCCAGCAGCGCAAGCGGCGCCCAAGAGACCCAGTACTTC.

The rearrangement joins TRBV7-2 to TRBJ2-3, with a tentative D call TRBD1 (6 bases). Germline CDR1 and CDR2: SGHTA and FQGNSA. The V gene lost 2 bases and the J gene lost 4 bases, with 19 bases spanning the gap. CDR3 length: 17 residues. CDR3: CASSLPQQGSGADTQYF. CDR3 DNA sequence: TGTGCCAGCAGCTTACCCCAGCAGGGGTCGGGTGCAGATACGCAGTATTTT.

At least ten counts were recorded for this clonotype. The genes are TRBV12-3 or TRBV12-4 and TRBJ2-2; 7 nucleotides line up with TRBD1. With V trimmed by 6 bases and J by 0 bases, 4 bases remained unmatched. CDR3 length: 15 residues. DNA for the CDR3: TGTGCCAGCAGCCCCGGGACAGCGAACACCGGGGAGCTGTTTTTT. Translated: CASSPGTANTGELFF.

The table lists this clonotype with a few counts. The chain uses TRBV4-3 and TRBJ1-4; TRBD1 might be the D (6 bases). Trimming removed 0 bases at V and 1 base at J, with 6 bases between. Germline loops: CDR1 LGHNA, CDR2 YSLEER. The CDR3 runs to 15 residues. The CDR3 here is CASSQDRGTNEKLFF. Written as DNA, the CDR3 is TGCGCCAGCAGCCAAGACAGGGGAACTAATGAAAAACTGTTTTTT.

The chain joins TRBV2 to TRBJ2-5; 8 bases are shared with TRBD2. The CDR3 is 17 amino acids. V lost 6 bases, J lost 3 bases, and 15 bases stayed unmatched. CDR1 and CDR2 (germline): SNHLY, FYNNEI. The CDR3 loop reads CASRLGWSGSTEETQYF. In DNA, the CDR3 is TGTGCCAGCAGGCTTGGATGGAGCGGGAGTACGGAAGAGACCCAGTACTTC.

There are a few counts of this clonotype. V gene TRBV4-2 combines with J gene TRBJ2-7; 9 bases line up with TRBD2. The V segment lost 4 bases and the J segment 0 bases; nucleotides outside the gene matches: 7. CDR3 size: 16 residues. CDR1 and CDR2 (germline): LGHNA, YNFKEQ. The CDR3: CASSPGHSGGSYEQYF. The CDR3 bases are TGTGCCAGCAGCCCCGGGCATAGCGGGGGCTCCTACGAGCAGTACTTC.

This clonotype was found many times. The V call is TRBV7-9, the J call TRBJ2-1; D possibly matches TRBD1 or TRBD2 (6 bases each). V was pared by 1 base and J by 0 bases, with 7 bases between. This CDR3 contains 15 residues. The V gene's germline CDR1 is SEHNR and CDR2 FQNEAQ (reference sequence). CDR3 residues: CASSLEGGSYNEQFF. DNA of the CDR3: TGTGCCAGCAGCTTAGAGGGGGGCTCCTACAATGAGCAGTTCTTC.

This clonotype was recorded many times. The chain links TRBV7-8 to TRBJ2-1, with TRBD1 matching over 7 bases. V was clipped by 5 bases and J by 1 base; unmatched bases: 8. Germline CDR1 SGHVS, CDR2 FQNEAQ. There are 16 residues in the CDR3. The CDR3: CASSRNRGSSYNEQFF. CDR3 nucleotide sequence: TGTGCCAGCAGCCGGAACAGGGGAAGTTCCTACAATGAGCAGTTCTTC.

This rearrangement joins TRBV27 to TRBJ2-7; TRBD2 matches 10 bases. The V gene end was trimmed by 6 bases and the J gene end by 2 bases; junction bases not matched to a gene: 13. The CDR3 sequence is 17 residues long. Germline CDR1 MNHEY, CDR2 SMNVEV (reference sequence). The CDR3 here is CASSQTNLAGDPYEQYF. For the CDR3, the DNA is TGTGCCAGCAGCCAGACAAATCTAGCGGGGGATCCCTACGAGCAGTACTTC.

V usage is TRBV5-1 and J usage is TRBJ2-5, with a possible D match to TRBD2 (6 bases). Trimming shortened V by 4 bases and J by 5 bases, and 18 bases separated the two germline ends. Germline V gene data show CDR1 as SGHRS and CDR2 as YFSETQ. CDR3 size: 15 residues. CDR3: CASSPSVTSGETQYF. CDR3 in DNA: TGCGCCAGCAGCCCATCCGTGACTAGTGGGGAGACCCAGTACTTC.

Worth noting for this clonotype: This may stem from a read error, because a much larger clone lies one nucleotide away. The genes are TRBV6-2 or TRBV6-3 and TRBJ2-2; the D gene is possibly TRBD2 (5 bases). Germline loops: CDR1 MNHEY, CDR2 SVGEGT. The CDR3 is 15 amino acids. The CDR3, as DNA: TGTGCCAGCAGTTTGGATACAGACTACACCGGGGAGCTGTATTTT. Translating it yields CASSLDTDYTGELYF.

This chain joins TRBV28 and TRBJ2-3; D not certain. V was pared by 5 bases and J by 0 bases, with 12 bases between. Germline values: CDR1 MDHEN, CDR2 SYDVKM. The CDR3 contains 15 residues. The CDR3 DNA follows: TGTGCCAGCAGTCCCCTTGGAGCTAGCACAGATACGCAGTATTTT. This gives the protein CASSPLGASTDTQYF.

This clonotype was counted a few times. The chain is built from TRBV6-1 and TRBJ2-7; TRBD2 agrees at 13 bases. J gave up 5 bases and V 6 bases, and 10 bases lay outside the gene matches. The CDR3 is made up of 16 amino acids. The germline V gene encodes CDR1 MNHNS and CDR2 SASEGT. Here the CDR3 DNA reads TGTGCCAGCAGCAGGACTAGCGGGGGTCTCTTCGACGAGCAGTACTTC. This codes for CASSRTSGGLFDEQYF.

This clonotype was counted only a few times. The chain uses TRBV6-2 or TRBV6-3 and TRBJ1-4; 9 bases fit TRBD1. Looked up from germline, CDR1 is MNHEY and CDR2 is SVGEGT. The CDR3 extends over 18 amino acids. The trim removed 2 bases at V and 2 bases at J, leaving 9 bases unmatched. The CDR3 reads CASSYPPGQGSTNEKLFF. The CDR3 DNA follows: TGTGCCAGCAGTTACCCTCCGGGACAGGGCTCGACTAATGAAAAACTGTTTTTT.

In this sample, this clonotype turned up many times. The chain carries TRBV9 and TRBJ2-2, with D unclear. Germline assignment: CDR1 SGDLS and CDR2 YYNGEE. Trimming removed 4 bases from V and 4 bases from J, with 17 bases in between. The CDR3 covers 16 residues. The CDR3 DNA reads TGTGCCAGCAGCCTCCACCTTGGTCTCGGCACCGGGGAGCTGTTTTTT. Its translation is CASSLHLGLGTGELFF.

This clonotype has more than one count but fewer than ten. This chain connects TRBV10-1 to TRBJ1-1, with D perhaps matching TRBD1 (6 bases). V shed 8 bases and J shed 2 bases, with 12 bases lying between them. Germline loops: CDR1 WNHNN, CDR2 SYGVQD (reference sequence). CDR3 size: 13 residues. CDR3 sequence (DNA): TGCGCCAGCTCGGACAGATTCAACACTGAAGCTTTCTTT. Residues: CASSDRFNTEAFF.

This clonotype has just a few counts. The chain joins TRBV4-3 to TRBJ2-7; possibly TRBD1 for D (5 bases). CDR1 and CDR2 from the germline V gene are LGHNA and YSLEER. The CDR3 consists of 17 residues. The ends were cut back, 0 bases at V and 2 bases at J, with 17 bases in the middle. The CDR3: CASSQDLGPGQTYEQYF. In nucleotides, the CDR3 is TGCGCCAGCAGCCAAGATTTGGGGCCAGGCCAGACCTACGAGCAGTACTTC.

This clonotype has a count of ten or more. The CDR3 nucleotides read TGTGCCAGCAGCTCCGAACTGGGGGTAACCGGGGAGCTGTTTTTT. Its protein product is CASSSELGVTGELFF. This rearrangement joins TRBV7-6 to TRBJ2-2; D might be TRBD1 or TRBD2, each matching 5 bases. CDR3 length equals 15 residues. The V gene's germline CDR1 is SGHVS and CDR2 FNYEAQ. V was trimmed by 4 bases and J by 5 bases, leaving 14 bases between them.

V usage is TRBV15 and J usage is TRBJ2-3, with a possible D match to TRBD1 (6 bases). V gave up 1 base and J gave up 1 base, with 6 bases separating them. Germline CDR1 and CDR2: LNHNV and YYDKDF (reference sequence). This CDR3 has 14 residues. Here the CDR3 DNA reads TGTGCCACCAGCAGAGGGACAGGCACAGATACGCAGTATTTT. Translation gives CATSRGTGTDTQYF.

The chain has TRBV5-1 and TRBJ2-5; perhaps TRBD2 as D (6 bases). The germline V gene has CDR1 SGHRS and CDR2 YFSETQ. The length of the CDR3 is 17 residues. V was cut by 0 bases and J by 0 bases, with 15 bases left in between. Here the CDR3 DNA reads TGCGCCAGCAGCTTGGACGTGGGGGGATCGTACCAAGAGACCCAGTACTTC. This sequence encodes CASSLDVGGSYQETQYF. Drawing the rest from reference TRBV5-1 and TRBJ2-5, the complete variable domain is KAGVTQTPRYLIKTRGQQVTLSCSPISGHRSVSWYQQTPGQGLQFLFEYFSETQRNKGNFPGRFSGRQFSNSRSEMNVSTLELGDSALYLCASSLDVGGSYQETQYFGPGTRLLVL.

The sample holds a few counts of this clonotype. The chain employs TRBV12-3 or TRBV12-4 and TRBJ2-1, with 9 positions matching TRBD2. V lost 5 bases, J lost 4 bases, and 6 bases stayed unmatched. This CDR3 is built from 15 residues. The CDR3 DNA reads TGTGCCAGCAGTGCACTAGCGGGCGTTTACAATGAGCAGTTCTTC. As protein: CASSALAGVYNEQFF.

This chain links TRBV5-6 with TRBJ1-4, with TRBD1 as a possible D gene (5 bases). Germline lookup yields CDR1 SGHDT and CDR2 YYEEEE. The germline V and J ends were trimmed by 4 bases and 2 bases, with 21 bases remaining between them. The CDR3 loop spans 18 amino acids. The CDR3 loop is CASSPGPGAGATNEKLFF. As DNA, the CDR3 is TGTGCCAGCAGCCCGGGCCCCGGGGCCGGGGCGACTAATGAAAAACTGTTTTTT.

The chain combines TRBV12-3 or TRBV12-4 with TRBJ2-1; 9 positions agree with TRBD2. The CDR3 length is 15 residues. V gave up 2 bases and J gave up 7 bases; unmatched junction bases: 6. This CDR3 reads CASSLWVAGENEQFF. The CDR3 DNA reads as TGTGCCAGCAGTTTATGGGTAGCGGGAGAGAATGAGCAGTTCTTC.

This clonotype was seen only a few times. The chain employs TRBV2 and TRBJ2-2, with TRBD1 as a possible D gene (6 bases). The germline gives CDR1 SNHLY, CDR2 FYNNEI. The V gene lost 2 bases and the J gene lost 3 bases, with 10 bases spanning the gap. The CDR3 runs 15 residues. The CDR3 DNA is TGTGCCAGCAGTGAATGGGGGCAGGACACCGGGGAGCTGTTTTTT. This codes for CASSEWGQDTGELFF.

In this sample, this clonotype turned up many times. The chain has TRBV24-1 and TRBJ2-7, with TRBD2 matching 13 bases. Germline V gives CDR1 KGHDR, CDR2 SFDVKD. V gave up 2 bases and J gave up 5 bases; unmatched junction bases: 8. The CDR3 is 17 residues long. CDR3 protein: CATSDSSGLAGVHEQYF. The CDR3 nucleotides are TGTGCCACCAGTGATTCTTCCGGACTAGCGGGAGTACACGAGCAGTACTTC.

This chain connects TRBV12-3 or TRBV12-4 to TRBJ1-4; 7 nucleotides agree with TRBD1. Germline trimming cut 6 bases from V and 7 bases from J; bases unmatched to any gene: 14. The CDR3 has 16 residues. CDR3 sequence reads: CASRPLQGSEGEKLFF. As DNA, the CDR3 is TGTGCCAGCAGACCGTTACAGGGGTCGGAGGGTGAAAAACTGTTTTTT.